The T cell receptor (beta chain) described here comes from a study of blood T cell repertoires in COVID-19. At the level of the study: Italy, Spain and the United States were the sources of the convalescent and acute COVID-19 samples. The cDNA or gDNA used as material had been derived from T cells, B-cell-depleted T cells, or PBMCs.

Germline V gene data show CDR1 as MNHEY and CDR2 as SMNVEV (reference sequence). Trimming at V came to 3 bases and at J to 4 bases, leaving 5 bases not matched to a gene. This CDR3 has 15 residues. Original methodology: Nucleated cell counts were estimated from reference gene primer amplification. The data were produced by immunoSEQ multiplex PCR, yet TCRdb's version contains in-frame clones alone and is incomplete. V and J calls and clone size are those listed in that table; D and trimming were worked out from the DNA. Of roughly 220,000 clones in the sample, around 81% were seen once. V is TRBV27 and J is TRBJ2-1; TRBD1 matches at 8 bases. This TCR came from a woman aged 25-40 years who had recovered from COVID-19. Specimen: peripheral blood. The DNA of the CDR3 is TGTGCCAGCAGTTTGGGGACAGGAGCTTACAATGAGCAGTTCTTC. Encoded protein: CASSLGTGAYNEQFF.